The present T cell receptor (beta chain) was sequenced within a study of cytomegalovirus exposure and HLA in healthy donors. Study-level results: Cytomegalovirus association was assigned to approximately 180 TCR beta chains. In the 120 validation repertoires, about 95% of cluster scores exceeded 0, per a later analysis. CMV antigen specificity was confirmed in vitro for a few CMV-associated chains. The dataset shows that most TCR sequences were rare, while some public TCRs occurred in many donors.

This clone has a single count. Its antigen is as yet unknown. Measured with immunoSEQ multiplex PCR; TCRdb has only the in-frame clones, and not every one. The sample carries 200,000 to 250,000 clones, around four fifths recorded once. The origin of this receptor is a woman aged 30 to 39 in good health and CMV-seropositive. Specimen: PBMCs.

The CDR3 nucleotides are TGTGCCAGCAGCTTACCTGCCGGAGACAGGGAGATCGATGGCTACACCTTC. It codes for CASSLPAGDREIDGYTF. The J gene is TRBJ1-2, the V gene TRBV11-2; the match to TRBD1 covers 7 bases. Trimming took 2 bases from V and 6 from J; bases not matched to a gene: 15. CDR3 length: 17 residues. CDR1 and CDR2 from the germline V gene are SGHAT and FQNNGV.